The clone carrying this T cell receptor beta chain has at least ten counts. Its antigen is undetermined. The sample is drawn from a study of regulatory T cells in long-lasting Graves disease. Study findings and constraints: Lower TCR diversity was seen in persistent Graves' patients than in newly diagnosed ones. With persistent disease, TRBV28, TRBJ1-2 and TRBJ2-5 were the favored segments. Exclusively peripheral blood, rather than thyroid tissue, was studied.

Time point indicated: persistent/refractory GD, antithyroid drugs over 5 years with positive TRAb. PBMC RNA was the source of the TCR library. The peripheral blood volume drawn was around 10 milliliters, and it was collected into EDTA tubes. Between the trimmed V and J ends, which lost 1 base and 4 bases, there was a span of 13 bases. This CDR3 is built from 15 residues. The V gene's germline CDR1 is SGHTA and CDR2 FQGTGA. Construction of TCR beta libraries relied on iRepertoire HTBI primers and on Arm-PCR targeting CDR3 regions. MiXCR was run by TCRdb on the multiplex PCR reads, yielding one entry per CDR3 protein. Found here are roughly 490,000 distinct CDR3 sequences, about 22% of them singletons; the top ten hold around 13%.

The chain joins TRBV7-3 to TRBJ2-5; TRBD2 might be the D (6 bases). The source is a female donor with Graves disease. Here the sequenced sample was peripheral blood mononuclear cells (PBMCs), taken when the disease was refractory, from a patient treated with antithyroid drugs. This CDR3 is CASSLKAGPGETQYF. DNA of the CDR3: TGTGCCAGCAGCTTAAAGGCGGGGCCCGGAGAGACCCAGTACTTC.